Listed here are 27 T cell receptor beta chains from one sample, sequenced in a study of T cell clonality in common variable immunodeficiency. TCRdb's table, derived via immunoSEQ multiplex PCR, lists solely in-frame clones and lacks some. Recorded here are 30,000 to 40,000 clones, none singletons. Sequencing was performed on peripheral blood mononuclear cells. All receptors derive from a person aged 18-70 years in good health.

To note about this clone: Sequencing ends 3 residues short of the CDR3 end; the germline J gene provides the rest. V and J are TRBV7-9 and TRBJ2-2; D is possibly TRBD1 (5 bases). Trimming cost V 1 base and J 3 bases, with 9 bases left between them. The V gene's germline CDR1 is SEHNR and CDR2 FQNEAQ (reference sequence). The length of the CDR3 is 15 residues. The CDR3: CASSLVRQYTGELFF. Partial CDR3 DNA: TGTGCCAGCAGCTTAGTCCGACAGTACACCGGGGAG.

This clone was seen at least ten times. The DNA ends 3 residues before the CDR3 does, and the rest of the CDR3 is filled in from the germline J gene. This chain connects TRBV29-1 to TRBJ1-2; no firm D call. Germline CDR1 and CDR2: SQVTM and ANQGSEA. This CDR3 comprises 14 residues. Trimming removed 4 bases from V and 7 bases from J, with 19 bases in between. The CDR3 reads CSVVRQGPLGGYTF. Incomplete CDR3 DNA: TGCAGCGTTGTCCGACAAGGGCCCTTGGGTGGC.

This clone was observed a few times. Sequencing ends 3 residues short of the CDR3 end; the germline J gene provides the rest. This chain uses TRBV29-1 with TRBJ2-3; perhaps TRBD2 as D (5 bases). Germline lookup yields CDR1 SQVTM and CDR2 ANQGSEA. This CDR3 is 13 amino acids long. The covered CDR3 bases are TGCAGCGTTGCGACCGGGGTCAATCAGCCG. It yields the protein CSVATGVNQP. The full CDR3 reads CSVATGVNQPQYF.

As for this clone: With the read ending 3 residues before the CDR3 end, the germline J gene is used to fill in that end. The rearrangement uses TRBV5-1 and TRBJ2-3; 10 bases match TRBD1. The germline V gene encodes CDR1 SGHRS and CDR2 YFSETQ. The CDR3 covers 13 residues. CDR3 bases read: TGCGCCAGCTCGACAGGGGGCGGAGAGACG. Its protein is CASSTGGGET. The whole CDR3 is CASSTGGGETQYF.

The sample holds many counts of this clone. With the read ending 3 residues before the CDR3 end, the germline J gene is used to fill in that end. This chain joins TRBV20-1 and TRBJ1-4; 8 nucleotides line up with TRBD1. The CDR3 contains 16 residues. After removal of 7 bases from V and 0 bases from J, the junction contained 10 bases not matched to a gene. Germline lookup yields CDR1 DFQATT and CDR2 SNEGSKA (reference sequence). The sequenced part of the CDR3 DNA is TGCAGTGTCACGGGACAGGTGACCGCAACTAATGAAAAA. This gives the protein CSVTGQVTATNEK. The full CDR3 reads CSVTGQVTATNEKLFF.

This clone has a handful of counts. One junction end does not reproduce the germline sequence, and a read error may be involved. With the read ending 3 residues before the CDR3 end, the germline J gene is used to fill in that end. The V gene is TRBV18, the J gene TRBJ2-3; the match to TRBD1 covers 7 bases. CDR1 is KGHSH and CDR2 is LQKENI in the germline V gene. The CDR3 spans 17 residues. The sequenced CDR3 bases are TGTGCCAGCTCACTCGTTACTCGCCCCGACAGGGCAGAGACG. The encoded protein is CASSLVTRPDRAET. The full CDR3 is CASSLVTRPDRAETQYF.

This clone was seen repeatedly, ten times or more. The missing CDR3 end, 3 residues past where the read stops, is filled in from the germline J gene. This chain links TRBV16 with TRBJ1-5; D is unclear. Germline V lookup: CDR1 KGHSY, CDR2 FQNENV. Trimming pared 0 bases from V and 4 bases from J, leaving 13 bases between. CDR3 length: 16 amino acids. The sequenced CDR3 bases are TGTGCCAGCAGCCAATCGGCCCAGGTGCTTAATCAGCCC. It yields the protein CASSQSAQVLNQP. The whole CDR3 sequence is CASSQSAQVLNQPQHF.

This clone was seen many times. CDR3 sequence: CASSQPTTASRETQYF. CDR3 bases read: TGCGCCAGCAGCCAACCCACTACAGCTAGCAGAGAGACC. The gene calls are TRBV4-1 and TRBJ2-5; the D gene is possibly TRBD2 (5 bases). The CDR3 extends 3 residues past the end of the read, so its final part is completed from the germline J gene. V lost 2 bases, J lost 4 bases, and 17 bases lay in between. The V gene's germline CDR1 is MGHRA and CDR2 YSYEKL. The CDR3 is 16 amino acids.

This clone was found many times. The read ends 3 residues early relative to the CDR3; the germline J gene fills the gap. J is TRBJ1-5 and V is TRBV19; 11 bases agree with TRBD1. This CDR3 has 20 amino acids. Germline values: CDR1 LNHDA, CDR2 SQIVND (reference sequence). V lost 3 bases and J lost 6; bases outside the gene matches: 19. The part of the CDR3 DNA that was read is TGTGCCAGTAGTATTGGAGGACAGGGGGCCCGATTGCGTCACCTTCAGCCC. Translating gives CASSIGGQGARLRHLQP. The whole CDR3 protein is CASSIGGQGARLRHLQPQHF.

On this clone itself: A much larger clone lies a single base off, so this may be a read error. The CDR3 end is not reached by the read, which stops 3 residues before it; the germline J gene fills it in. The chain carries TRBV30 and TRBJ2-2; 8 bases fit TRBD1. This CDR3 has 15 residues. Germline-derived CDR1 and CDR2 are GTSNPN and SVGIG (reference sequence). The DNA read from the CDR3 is TGTGCCCGCGACCGCCAGACAGGGGATAATGAAAAG. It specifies CARDRQTGDNEK. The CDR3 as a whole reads CARDRQTGDNEKLFF.

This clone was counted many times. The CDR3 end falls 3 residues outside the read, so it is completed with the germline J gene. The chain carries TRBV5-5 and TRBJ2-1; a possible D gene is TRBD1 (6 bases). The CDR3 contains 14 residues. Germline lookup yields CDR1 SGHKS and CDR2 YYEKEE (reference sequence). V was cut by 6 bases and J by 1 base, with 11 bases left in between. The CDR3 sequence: CASTTTGSYNEQFF. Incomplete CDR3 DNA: TGTGCCAGCACCACGACAGGATCCTACAATGAG.

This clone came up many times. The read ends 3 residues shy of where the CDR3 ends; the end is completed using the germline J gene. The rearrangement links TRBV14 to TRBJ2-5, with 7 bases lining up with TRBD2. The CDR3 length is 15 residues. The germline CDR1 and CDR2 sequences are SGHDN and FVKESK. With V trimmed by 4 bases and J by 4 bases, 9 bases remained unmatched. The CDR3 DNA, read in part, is TGTGCCAGCAGCCGTCCGGCGGGAGTGGGAGAGACC. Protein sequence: CASSRPAGVGET. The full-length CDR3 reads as CASSRPAGVGETQYF.

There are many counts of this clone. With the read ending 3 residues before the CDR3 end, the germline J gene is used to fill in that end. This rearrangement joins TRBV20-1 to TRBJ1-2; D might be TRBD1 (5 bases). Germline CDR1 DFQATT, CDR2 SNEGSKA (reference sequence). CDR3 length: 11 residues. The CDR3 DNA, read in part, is TGCAGTTCCGCCAGGGCTGGAGGC. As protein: CSSARAGG. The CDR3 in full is CSSARAGGYTF.

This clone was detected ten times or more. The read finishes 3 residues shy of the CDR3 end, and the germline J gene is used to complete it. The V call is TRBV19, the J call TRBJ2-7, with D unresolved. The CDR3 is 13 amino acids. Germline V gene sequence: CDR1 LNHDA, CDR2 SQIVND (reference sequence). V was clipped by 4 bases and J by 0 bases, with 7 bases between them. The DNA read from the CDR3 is TGTGCCAGTAGTAGGGCAGTCTCCTACGAG. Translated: CASSRAVSYE. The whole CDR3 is CASSRAVSYEQYF.

CDR3 sequence reads: CASSYDSSTYDYTF. Partial CDR3 DNA: TGCGCCAGCAGCTACGACAGTTCTACCTACGAC. V usage is TRBV5-1 and J usage is TRBJ1-2; weak D call: TRBD1 (5 bases). Read coverage stops 3 residues before the CDR3 terminus; the germline J gene supplies the remainder. There are 14 residues in the CDR3. Per germline, CDR1 SGHRS and CDR2 YFSETQ. The full variable domain, its missing parts supplied by reference TRBV5-1 and TRBJ1-2, is KAGVTQTPRYLIKTRGQQVTLSCSPISGHRSVSWYQQTPGQGLQFLFEYFSETQRNKGNFPGRFSGRQFSNSRSEMNVSTLELGDSALYLCASSYDSSTYDYTFGSGTRLTVV.

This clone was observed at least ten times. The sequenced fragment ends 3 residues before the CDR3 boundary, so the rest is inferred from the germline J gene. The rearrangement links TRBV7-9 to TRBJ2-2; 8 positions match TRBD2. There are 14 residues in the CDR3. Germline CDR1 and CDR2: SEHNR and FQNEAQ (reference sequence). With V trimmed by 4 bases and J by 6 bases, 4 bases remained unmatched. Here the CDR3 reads CASSSLAGAGELFF. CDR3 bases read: TGTGCCAGCAGCTCCCTAGCGGGTGCCGGGGAG.

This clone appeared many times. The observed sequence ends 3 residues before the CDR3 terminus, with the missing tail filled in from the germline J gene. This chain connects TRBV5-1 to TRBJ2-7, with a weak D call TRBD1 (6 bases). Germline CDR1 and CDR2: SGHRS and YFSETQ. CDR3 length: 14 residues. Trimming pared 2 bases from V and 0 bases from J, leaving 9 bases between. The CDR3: CASSLQGSSYEQYF. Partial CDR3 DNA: TGCGCCAGCAGCTTACAGGGAAGCTCCTACGAG. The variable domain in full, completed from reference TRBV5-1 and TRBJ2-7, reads KAGVTQTPRYLIKTRGQQVTLSCSPISGHRSVSWYQQTPGQGLQFLFEYFSETQRNKGNFPGRFSGRQFSNSRSEMNVSTLELGDSALYLCASSLQGSSYEQYFGPGTRLTVT.

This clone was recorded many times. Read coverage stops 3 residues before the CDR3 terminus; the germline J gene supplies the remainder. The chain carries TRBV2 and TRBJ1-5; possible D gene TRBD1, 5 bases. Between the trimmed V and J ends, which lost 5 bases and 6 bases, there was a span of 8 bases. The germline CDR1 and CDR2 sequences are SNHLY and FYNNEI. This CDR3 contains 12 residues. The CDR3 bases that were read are TGTGCCAGCAGTCTCAGGGTTCAGCCC. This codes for CASSLRVQP. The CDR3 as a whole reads CASSLRVQPQHF.

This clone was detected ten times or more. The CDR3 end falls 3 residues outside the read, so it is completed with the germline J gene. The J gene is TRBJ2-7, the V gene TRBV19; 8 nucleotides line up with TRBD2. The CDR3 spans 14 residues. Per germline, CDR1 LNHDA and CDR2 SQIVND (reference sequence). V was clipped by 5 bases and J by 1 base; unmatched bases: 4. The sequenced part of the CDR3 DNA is TGTGCCAGTAGTTACGGGACTAGATCCTACGAG. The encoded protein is CASSYGTRSYE. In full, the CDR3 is CASSYGTRSYEQYF. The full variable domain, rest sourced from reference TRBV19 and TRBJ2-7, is DGGITQSPKYLFRKEGQNVTLSCEQNLNHDAMYWYRQDPGQGLRLIYYSQIVNDFQKGDIAEGYSVSREKKESFPLTVTSAQKNPTAFYLCASSYGTRSYEQYFGPGTRLTVT.

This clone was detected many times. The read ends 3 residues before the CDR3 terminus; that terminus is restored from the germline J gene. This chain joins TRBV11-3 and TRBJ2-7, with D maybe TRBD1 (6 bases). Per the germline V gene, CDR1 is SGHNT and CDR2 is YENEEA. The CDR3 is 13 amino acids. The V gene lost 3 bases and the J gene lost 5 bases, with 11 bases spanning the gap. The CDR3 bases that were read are TGTGCCAGCAGCTTTTACAGGGACCACGAG. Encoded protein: CASSFYRDHE. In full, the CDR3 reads CASSFYRDHEQYF.

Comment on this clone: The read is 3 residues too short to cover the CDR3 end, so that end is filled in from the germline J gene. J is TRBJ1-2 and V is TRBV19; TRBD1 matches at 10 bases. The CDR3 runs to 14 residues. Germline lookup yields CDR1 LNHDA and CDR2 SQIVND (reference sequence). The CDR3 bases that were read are TGTGCCAGTAGAACCGGGACAGGGGAGGCCGAC. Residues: CASRTGTGEAD. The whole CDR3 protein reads CASRTGTGEADYTF.

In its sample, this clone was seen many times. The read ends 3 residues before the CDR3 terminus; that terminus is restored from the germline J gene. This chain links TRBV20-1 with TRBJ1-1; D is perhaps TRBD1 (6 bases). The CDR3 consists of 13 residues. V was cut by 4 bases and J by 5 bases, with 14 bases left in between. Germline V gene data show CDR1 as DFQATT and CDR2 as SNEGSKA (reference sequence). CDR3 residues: CSAKMDSKTEAFF. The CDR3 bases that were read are TGCAGTGCTAAAATGGACAGTAAGACTGAA.

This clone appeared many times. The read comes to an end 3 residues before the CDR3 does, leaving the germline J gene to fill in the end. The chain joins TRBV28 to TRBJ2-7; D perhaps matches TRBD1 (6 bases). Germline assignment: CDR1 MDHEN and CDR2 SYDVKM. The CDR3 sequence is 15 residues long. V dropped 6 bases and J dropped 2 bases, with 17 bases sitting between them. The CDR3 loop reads CASSSTRDKTYEQYF. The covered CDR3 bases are TGTGCCAGCAGCTCAACCCGGGACAAAACCTACGAG.

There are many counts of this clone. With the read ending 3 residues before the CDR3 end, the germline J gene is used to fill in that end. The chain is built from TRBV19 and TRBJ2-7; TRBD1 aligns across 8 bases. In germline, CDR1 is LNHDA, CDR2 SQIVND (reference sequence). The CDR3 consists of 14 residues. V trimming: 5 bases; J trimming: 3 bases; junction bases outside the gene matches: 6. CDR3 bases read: TGTGCCAGTAGTGAGACAGGGGTAGGCTACGAG. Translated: CASSETGVGYE. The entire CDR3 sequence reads CASSETGVGYEQYF.

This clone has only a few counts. CDR3 bases read: TGTGCCAGCGAGGGACTAGCGGGAGGTTCTTCCTACGAG. Its translation: CASEGLAGGSSYE. The whole CDR3 reads CASEGLAGGSSYEQYF. The chain combines TRBV2 with TRBJ2-7, with 15 positions matching TRBD2. The read ends 3 residues before the CDR3 terminus; that terminus is restored from the germline J gene. The CDR3 is made up of 16 amino acids. Trimming removed 8 bases from V and 1 base from J; junction bases left unmatched: 6. CDR1 and CDR2 (germline): SNHLY, FYNNEI.

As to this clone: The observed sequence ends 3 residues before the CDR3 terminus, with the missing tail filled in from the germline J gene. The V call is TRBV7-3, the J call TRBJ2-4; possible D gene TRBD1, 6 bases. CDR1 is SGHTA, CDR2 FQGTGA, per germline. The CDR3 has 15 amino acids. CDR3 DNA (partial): TGTGCCAGCAGCCCCGACGGGACACCTAACTATGGT. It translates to CASSPDGTPNYG. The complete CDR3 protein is CASSPDGTPNYGQYF.

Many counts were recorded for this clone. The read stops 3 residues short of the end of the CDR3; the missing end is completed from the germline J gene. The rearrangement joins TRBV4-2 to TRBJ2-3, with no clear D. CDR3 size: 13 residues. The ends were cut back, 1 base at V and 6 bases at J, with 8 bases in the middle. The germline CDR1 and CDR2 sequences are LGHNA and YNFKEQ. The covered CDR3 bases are TGTGCCAGCAGCCAAGTAACGGGTGATACG. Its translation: CASSQVTGDT. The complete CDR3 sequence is CASSQVTGDTQYF.